This T cell receptor beta chain was sequenced for a study of OX40 agonist ivuxolimab in advanced cancers. Overall study: Patients' therapy was ivuxolimab, an antibody that acts as an agonist of OX40 (CD134). Partial responses were achieved by three patients: one hepatocellular carcinoma, two cutaneous melanoma.

This table comes from immunoSEQ multiplex PCR, and its TCRdb copy is limited to in-frame clones, with some not included. The sample gives around 99,000 clones, 90% of which show up once; around 0.15% is in the top ten. The CDR3 has 13 amino acids. With 4 bases removed from V and 11 bases from J, the gap between germline ends came to 12 bases. Germline assignment: CDR1 MNHNS and CDR2 SASEGT. The source of this sequence is an adult with an advanced solid tumor such as melanoma, head and neck, liver or kidney cancer. Here the sequenced sample was CD4+ or CD8+ T cells sorted from blood, taken in a trial of the OX40 agonist ivuxolimab. The genes are TRBV6-1 and TRBJ1-6, with D tentatively TRBD1 (6 bases). This CDR3 is CASSGGPPAPLHF. The CDR3 bases are TGTGCCAGCAGTGGGGGGCCGCCCGCACCCCTCCACTTT.